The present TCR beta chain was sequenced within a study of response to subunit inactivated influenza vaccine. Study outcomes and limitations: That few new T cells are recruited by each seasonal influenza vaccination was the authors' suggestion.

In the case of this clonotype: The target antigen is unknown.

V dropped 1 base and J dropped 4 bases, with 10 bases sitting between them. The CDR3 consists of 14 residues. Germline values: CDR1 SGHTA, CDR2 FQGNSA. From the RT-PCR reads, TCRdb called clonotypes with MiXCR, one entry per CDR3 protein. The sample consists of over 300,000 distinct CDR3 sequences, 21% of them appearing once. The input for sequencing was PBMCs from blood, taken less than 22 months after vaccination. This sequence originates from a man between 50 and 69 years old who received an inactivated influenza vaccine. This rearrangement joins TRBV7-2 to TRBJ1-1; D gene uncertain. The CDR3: CASSLGGLLTEAFF. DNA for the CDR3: TGTGCCAGCAGCTTAGGTGGACTCCTCACTGAAGCTTTCTTT.